In this sample, the clone carrying this T cell receptor (beta chain) turned up a few times. Its antigen is undetermined. TCRdb recomputed calls from the RT-PCR reads with MiXCR, one row per CDR3 protein. The table has roughly 790,000 distinct CDR3 sequences, approximately 21% seen once; the top ten hold about a tenth. CDR3 length: 16 amino acids. Germline values: CDR1 KGHSY, CDR2 FQNENV. The V and J ends lost 3 bases and 3 bases respectively, with 16 bases between them. This record belongs to a study of response to subunit inactivated influenza vaccine. General study results and limits: Authors suggested each seasonal flu vaccination may recruit only limited numbers of new T cells.

Sequences were derived from PBMCs from blood, sampled more than 4 days after vaccination. The V call is TRBV16, the J call TRBJ2-3; either TRBD1 or TRBD2 may fit D (5 bases each). The receptor's source is a man aged 50 or older who received an inactivated influenza vaccine. CDR3 sequence (DNA): TGTGCCAGCAGCCACCCCACGGGGCAGGGAACAGATACGCAGTATTTT. It translates to CASSHPTGQGTDTQYF.